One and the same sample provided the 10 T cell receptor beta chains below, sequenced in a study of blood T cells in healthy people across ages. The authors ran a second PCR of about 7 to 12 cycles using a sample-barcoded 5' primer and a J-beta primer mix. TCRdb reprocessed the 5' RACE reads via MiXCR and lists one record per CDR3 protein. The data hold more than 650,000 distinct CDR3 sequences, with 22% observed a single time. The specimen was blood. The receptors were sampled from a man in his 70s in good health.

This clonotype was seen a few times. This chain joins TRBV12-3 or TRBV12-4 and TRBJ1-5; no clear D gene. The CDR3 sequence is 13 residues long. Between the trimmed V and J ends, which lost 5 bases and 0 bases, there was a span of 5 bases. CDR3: CASSDDSNQPQHF. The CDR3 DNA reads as TGTGCCAGCAGTGACGATAGCAATCAGCCCCAGCATTTT.

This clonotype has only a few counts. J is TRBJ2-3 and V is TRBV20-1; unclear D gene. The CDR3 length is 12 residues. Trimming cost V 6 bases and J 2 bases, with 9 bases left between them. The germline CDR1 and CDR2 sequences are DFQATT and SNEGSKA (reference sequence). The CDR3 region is CSAPKSTDTQYF. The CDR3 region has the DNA TGCAGTGCCCCAAAGTCCACAGATACGCAGTATTTT.

This CDR3 is CSAYLGGGRGKNIQYF. CDR3 bases: TGCAGTGCATACTTAGGGGGGGGGCGCGGCAAAAACATTCAGTACTTC. The rearrangement uses TRBV20-1 and TRBJ2-4, with TRBD2 as a possible D gene (7 bases). In germline, CDR1 is DFQATT, CDR2 SNEGSKA (reference sequence). Trimming removed 6 bases at V and 3 bases at J, with 21 bases between. The CDR3 runs 16 residues.

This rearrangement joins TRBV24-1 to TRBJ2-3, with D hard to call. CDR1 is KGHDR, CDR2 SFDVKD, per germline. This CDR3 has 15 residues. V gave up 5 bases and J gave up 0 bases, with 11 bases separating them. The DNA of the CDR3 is TGTGCCACCAGTGGAGACGCTACTAGCACAGATACGCAGTATTTT. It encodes CATSGDATSTDTQYF.

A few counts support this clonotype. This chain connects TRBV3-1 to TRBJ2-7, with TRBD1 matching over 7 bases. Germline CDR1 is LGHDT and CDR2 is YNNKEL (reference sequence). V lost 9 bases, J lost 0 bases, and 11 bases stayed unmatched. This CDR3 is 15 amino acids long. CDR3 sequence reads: CARTQGLAISYEQYV. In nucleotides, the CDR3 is TGTGCCAGGACACAGGGGCTAGCCATCTCCTACGAGCAGTACGTC.

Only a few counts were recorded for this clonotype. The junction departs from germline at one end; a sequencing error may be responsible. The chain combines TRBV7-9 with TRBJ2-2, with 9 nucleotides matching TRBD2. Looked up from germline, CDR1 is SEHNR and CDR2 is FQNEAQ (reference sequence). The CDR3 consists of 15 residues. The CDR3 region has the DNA TGTGCCGGCAGCACAGGACTAGCGACCACCGGGGAGCTGTTTTTT. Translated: CAGSTGLATTGELFF. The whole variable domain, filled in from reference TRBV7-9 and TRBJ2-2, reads DTGVSQNPRHKITKRGQNVTFRCDPISEHNRLYWYRQTLGQGPEFLTYFQNEAQLEKSRLLSDRFSAERPKGSFSTLEIQRTEQGDSAMYLCAGSTGLATTGELFFGEGSRLTVL.

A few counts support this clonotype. This chain's CDR3 is CASRTGYHEQYF. The DNA of the CDR3 is TGTGCCAGCAGGACAGGGTACCACGAGCAGTACTTC. The chain is built from TRBV27 and TRBJ2-5; TRBD1 matches 7 bases. The DNA end is a closer match to TRBJ2-7, so the J assignment may be wrong. This CDR3 spans 12 amino acids. Germline V gene sequence: CDR1 MNHEY, CDR2 SMNVEV (reference sequence).

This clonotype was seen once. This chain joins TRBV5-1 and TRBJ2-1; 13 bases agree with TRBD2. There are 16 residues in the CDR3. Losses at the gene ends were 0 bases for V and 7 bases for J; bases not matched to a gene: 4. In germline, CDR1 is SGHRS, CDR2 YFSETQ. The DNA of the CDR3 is TGCGCCAGCAGCTTGGAACTAGCGGGAGGGGTTAATGAGCAGTTCTTC. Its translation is CASSLELAGGVNEQFF.

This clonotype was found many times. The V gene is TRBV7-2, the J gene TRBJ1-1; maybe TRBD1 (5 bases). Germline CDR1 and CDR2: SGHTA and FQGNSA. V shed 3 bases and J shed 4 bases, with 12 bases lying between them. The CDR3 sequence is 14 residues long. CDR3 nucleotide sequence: TGTGCCAGCAGCTTGTCGGGGGGAGGCACTGAAGCTTTCTTT. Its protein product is CASSLSGGGTEAFF.

CDR3 coding DNA: TGCGCCAGCAGGGATGGGACCCCAAGTACGGCTAATGAAAAACTGTTTTTT. Translation: CASRDGTPSTANEKLFF. The chain links TRBV5-1 to TRBJ1-4; a weak D match, TRBD1 (5 bases). Trimming pared 5 bases from V and 3 bases from J, leaving 20 bases between. The CDR3 contains 17 residues. The V gene's germline CDR1 is SGHRS and CDR2 YFSETQ.